This TCR beta chain was identified in a study of cytomegalovirus exposure and HLA in healthy donors. A multiplex PCR was run with 60 Vbeta primers and 13 Jbeta primers. The assay was immunoSEQ multiplex PCR, and TCRdb's table has in-frame clones only and misses some. The sample lists approximately 140,000 clones; 60% to 85% were seen once. With 2 bases removed from V and 4 bases from J, the gap between germline ends came to 8 bases. CDR1 and CDR2 from the germline V gene are MNHEY and SMNVEV (reference sequence). The CDR3 contains 13 residues. The TCR was taken from a woman aged 18-29 years in good health and CMV-seronegative. This rearrangement joins TRBV27 to TRBJ1-2; D uncertain. The sequenced sample consisted of PBMCs. In DNA form, the CDR3 reads TGTGCCAGCAGTTTAGGGAGGTCCTATGGCTACACCTTC. Protein: CASSLGRSYGYTF.